A selection of T cell receptor beta chains follows, all from one sample in a study of CD8+ T cells in alopecia areata. Repertoires were generated with immunoSEQ multiplex PCR, while TCRdb's copy carries only in-frame clones and drops some. The data hold 110,000 to 150,000 clones, with 70% to 90% observed a single time. Sequencing used CD8+ T cells sorted from blood, obtained at week 4, from a patient treated with tofacitinib. Source of these receptors: a human donor with alopecia areata. CDR3s include the opening cysteine and the closing phenylalanine or tryptophan. A D gene is named only where the DNA matches it firmly. Expanded clones get a size class; other rows say once, few or many, or leave the size out.

V,size,D,J,CDR3,DNA
TRBV7-9,-,-,TRBJ1-2,CASSLASLGYGYTF,TGTGCCAGCAGCTTAGCCAGCCTGGGCTATGGCTACACCTTC
TRBV30,-,-,TRBJ2-1,CAWSTKAPEQFF,TGTGCCTGGAGTACTAAGGCTCCTGAGCAGTTCTTC
TRBV7-8,-,-,TRBJ2-7,CASEKTPGDPYEQYF,TGTGCCAGTGAAAAAACGCCAGGTGACCCCTACGAGCAGTACTTC
TRBV27,-,-,TRBJ2-1,CATRQAAGLIHNEQFF,TGTGCCACACGACAGGCGGCGGGGTTGATCCACAATGAGCAGTTCTTC
TRBV5-6,-,TRBD1,TRBJ2-7,CASRPGTGLYEQYF,TGTGCCAGCAGGCCCGGGACAGGACTTTACGAGCAGTACTTC
TRBV9,once,-,TRBJ1-3,CASSAPQGPSGNTIYF,TGTGCCAGCAGCGCCCCACAGGGCCCCTCTGGAAACACCATATATTTT
TRBV7-6,once,-,TRBJ2-2,CASSFRDLNTGELFF,TGTGCCAGCAGCTTCCGGGACCTAAACACCGGGGAGCTGTTTTTT
TRBV29-1,once,-,TRBJ1-2,CSVVTEPGPGYTF,TGCAGCGTTGTTACTGAACCGGGCCCTGGCTACACCTTC
TRBV29-1,-,TRBD2,TRBJ2-7,CSVDLGTSGISEQYF,TGCAGCGTTGATCTTGGGACTAGCGGGATCAGCGAGCAGTACTTC
TRBV27,-,-,TRBJ2-5,CAPPVPTPQETQYF,TGTGCCCCGCCTGTCCCCACCCCCCAAGAGACCCAGTACTTC
TRBV6-4,-,-,TRBJ1-2,CASSDDSFRGYTF,TGTGCCAGCAGTGACGACAGTTTTCGTGGCTACACCTTC
TRBV4-1,few,TRBD1,TRBJ2-7,CASSPGQTSYEQYF,TGCGCCAGCAGCCCGGGACAGACCTCCTACGAGCAGTACTTC
TRBV4-1,-,-,TRBJ2-1,CASSTIETAYNEQFF,TGCGCCAGCAGCACGATTGAGACAGCCTACAATGAGCAGTTCTTC
TRBV5-4,-,-,TRBJ1-1,CASSLNTEAFF,TGTGCCAGCAGCCTGAACACTGAAGCTTTCTTT
TRBV5-1,-,TRBD2,TRBJ2-3,CASSLALAGGTDTQYF,TGCGCCAGCAGCTTGGCACTAGCGGGAGGGACAGATACGCAGTATTTT
TRBV7-3,-,-,TRBJ2-2,CASSLPRNTGELFF,TGTGCCAGCAGCTTACCGCGGAACACCGGGGAGCTGTTTTTT
TRBV4-1,once,TRBD1,TRBJ2-1,CASSPYSGTGDNEQFF,TGCGCCAGCAGCCCTTACTCCGGGACAGGGGACAATGAGCAGTTCTTC
TRBV4-1,-,-,TRBJ2-3,CASSQGLGTDTQYF,TGCGCCAGCAGCCAGGGACTGGGCACAGATACGCAGTATTTT
TRBV29-1,-,TRBD1,TRBJ2-3,CSVPGQGTDTQYF,TGCAGCGTACCGGGACAGGGAACAGATACGCAGTATTTT